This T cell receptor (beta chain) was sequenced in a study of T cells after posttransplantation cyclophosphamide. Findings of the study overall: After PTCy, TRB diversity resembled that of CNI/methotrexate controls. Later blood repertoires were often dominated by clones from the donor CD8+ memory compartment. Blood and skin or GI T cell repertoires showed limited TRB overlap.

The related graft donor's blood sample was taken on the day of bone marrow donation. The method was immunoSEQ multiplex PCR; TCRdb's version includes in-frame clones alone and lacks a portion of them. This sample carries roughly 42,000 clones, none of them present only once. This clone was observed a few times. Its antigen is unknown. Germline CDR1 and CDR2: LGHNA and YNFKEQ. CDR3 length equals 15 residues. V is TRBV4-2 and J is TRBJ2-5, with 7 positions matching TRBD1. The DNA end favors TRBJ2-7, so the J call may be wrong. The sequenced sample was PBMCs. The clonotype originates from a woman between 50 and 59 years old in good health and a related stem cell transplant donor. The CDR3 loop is CASSQDLGGLYEQYF. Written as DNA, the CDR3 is TGTGCCAGCAGCCAAGATCTAGGGGGCCTCTACGAGCAGTACTTC.